These 13 T cell receptor beta chains originate from one sample sequenced in a study of identical twins. TCRdb re-called the 5' RACE reads with MiXCR, one entry per CDR3 protein. The table lists some 330,000 distinct CDR3 sequences, roughly 10% of them singletons. Specimen: naive T cells sorted from blood. All receptors derive from a woman between 45 and 65 years old in good health.

The V gene is TRBV20-1, the J gene TRBJ1-5; D is ambiguous. The CDR3 contains 14 residues. V was trimmed by 0 bases and J by 4 bases, leaving 10 bases between them. Germline values: CDR1 DFQATT, CDR2 SNEGSKA (reference sequence). CDR3 DNA: TGCAGTGCTAGAGATCTAAGAGGAAATCAGCCCCAGCATTTT. The encoded protein is CSARDLRGNQPQHF.

This clonotype occurred a few times. CDR3 sequence (DNA): TGTGCCACCAGCAGAGTTCCCAGGGAGTCGGACACTGAAGCTTTCTTT. Translating it yields CATSRVPRESDTEAFF. V gene TRBV15 combines with J gene TRBJ1-1, with a weak D call TRBD1 (5 bases). The germline gives CDR1 LNHNV, CDR2 YYDKDF (reference sequence). Trimming stripped 1 base from V and 3 bases from J, with 15 bases between. The CDR3 totals 16 residues.

This clonotype has only one observation. The chain joins TRBV20-1 to TRBJ2-4; 8 nucleotides match TRBD1. CDR1 DFQATT and CDR2 SNEGSKA come from the germline V gene (reference sequence). J gave up 9 bases and V 6 bases, and 7 bases lay outside the gene matches. The CDR3 covers 12 residues. CDR3 loop: CSARTGPGIQYF. The DNA for the CDR3 is TGCAGTGCGCGGACAGGGCCCGGCATTCAGTACTTC.

This clonotype was seen a handful of times. The chain uses TRBV12-3 or TRBV12-4 and TRBJ2-7; D is possibly TRBD2 (5 bases). This CDR3 spans 12 amino acids. The ends were cut back, 8 bases at V and 7 bases at J, with 15 bases in the middle. The CDR3 region is CASSTRIVEQYF. For the CDR3, the DNA is TGTGCCAGCTCTACTAGGATTGTGGAGCAGTACTTC.

This clonotype has ten or more counts. The chain uses TRBV14 and TRBJ1-2; 8 positions match TRBD1. Germline CDR1 is SGHDN and CDR2 is FVKESK. CDR3 length equals 17 residues. Germline trimming cut 4 bases from V and 8 bases from J; bases unmatched to any gene: 18. DNA of the CDR3: TGTGCCAGCAGCCCGGGGACAGGCTTAGCTGATTACGAGGGCTACACCTTC. This gives the protein CASSPGTGLADYEGYTF.

This clonotype was counted at least ten times. This chain connects TRBV29-1 to TRBJ2-2, with D unresolved. Deletions cut 6 bases from V and 4 bases from J, with 15 bases between. Looked up from germline, CDR1 is SQVTM and CDR2 is ANQGSEA. CDR3 length: 14 residues. The CDR3 region has the DNA TGCAGCGTCGCTAAGCCCCCAGGCACCGGGGAGCTGTTTTTT. It yields the protein CSVAKPPGTGELFF.

The chain recombines TRBV20-1 with TRBJ2-7; the D gene is possibly TRBD1 (6 bases). The length of the CDR3 is 17 residues. Per the germline V gene, CDR1 is DFQATT and CDR2 is SNEGSKA (reference sequence). V dropped 1 base and J dropped 2 bases, with 21 bases sitting between them. Here the CDR3 reads CSARVQGNAGLPYEQYF. DNA for the CDR3: TGCAGTGCTAGAGTCCAGGGGAACGCAGGCTTACCCTACGAGCAGTACTTC.

This chain joins TRBV30 and TRBJ2-1; TRBD1 agrees at 9 bases. The length of the CDR3 is 14 residues. Germline CDR1 is GTSNPN and CDR2 is SVGIG (reference sequence). V was pared by 5 bases and J by 5 bases, with 7 bases of the junction left unmatched. CDR3 DNA sequence: TGTGCCTGGGGGGCCGGGACAGGGCACAATGAGCAGTTCTTC. Protein sequence: CAWGAGTGHNEQFF.

In this sample, this clonotype turned up many times. The chain combines TRBV7-9 with TRBJ2-1, with D unresolved. Trimming pared 5 bases from V and 3 bases from J, leaving 8 bases between. Looked up from germline, CDR1 is SEHNR and CDR2 is FQNEAQ (reference sequence). CDR3 size: 13 residues. The CDR3: CASSRGFYNEQFF. The CDR3 DNA sequence: TGTGCCAGCAGCCGTGGATTCTACAATGAGCAGTTCTTC.

This clonotype was seen more than once but under ten times. The V call is TRBV24-1, the J call TRBJ1-5, with TRBD1 matching over 8 bases. The V gene's germline CDR1 is KGHDR and CDR2 SFDVKD. The V segment lost 4 bases and the J segment 1 base; nucleotides outside the gene matches: 2. This CDR3 comprises 15 residues. The CDR3 spells CATSDTGGSNQPQHF. The CDR3 DNA reads TGTGCCACCAGTGACACAGGGGGGAGCAATCAGCCCCAGCATTTT.

V gene TRBV14 combines with J gene TRBJ2-7, with D maybe TRBD2 (6 bases). The V gene lost 1 base and the J gene lost 7 bases, with 14 bases spanning the gap. The germline gives CDR1 SGHDN, CDR2 FVKESK. The CDR3 is 14 amino acids. CDR3 coding DNA: TGTGCCAGCAGCCAAGGGGGAGGCCCTTGGGAGCAGTACTTC. The encoded protein is CASSQGGGPWEQYF. Together with reference TRBV14 and TRBJ2-7, the CDR3 gives the full variable domain: EAGVTQFPSHSVIEKGQTVTLRCDPISGHDNLYWYRRVMGKEIKFLLHFVKESKQDESGMPNNRFLAERTGGTYSTLKVQPAELEDSGVYFCASSQGGGPWEQYFGPGTRLTVT.

Concerning this clonotype itself: One end of the junction is discordant with germline, which a read error may explain. This chain connects TRBV11-2 to TRBJ2-1; 8 bases agree with TRBD2. The CDR3 has 18 residues. Germline V gene data show CDR1 as SGHAT and CDR2 as FQNNGV. The CDR3 reads CASSSRSGSLTSYNEKFF. The CDR3 DNA is TGTGCCAGCAGCTCCAGGAGCGGGAGCCTCACCTCCTACAATGAGAAGTTCTTC.

V and J are TRBV29-1 and TRBJ1-1; maybe TRBD1 (5 bases). The V end lost 6 bases, the J end lost 0 bases, and 11 bases lay between the germline ends. CDR3 length: 13 residues. Germline V gene lookup returns CDR1 SQVTM and CDR2 ANQGSEA. The CDR3 sequence: CSVHRPMNTEAFF. The CDR3 bases are TGCAGCGTCCACAGGCCTATGAACACTGAAGCTTTCTTT.